This T cell receptor (beta chain) was retrieved from a study of T-cell reconstitution after alpha-beta-depleted transplantation in children. Germline V CDR1 and CDR2: KGHSH, LQKENI. Trimming cost V 1 base and J 3 bases, with 10 bases left between them. There are 15 residues in the CDR3. This clonotype appeared a few times. Unique molecular identifiers were incorporated into the prepared TCRbeta library. One entry per CDR3 protein results from TCRdb running MiXCR on the PCR reads. Seen here are about 72,000 distinct CDR3 sequences, about 7% observed once, and the top ten hold around 2.5%. The chain couples TRBV18 to TRBJ1-5; D may be TRBD1 (6 bases). The TCR originated in a human donor who donated a stem cell graft to a child with acute lymphoblastic leukemia. The sample in question was PBMCs from the stem cell graft donor, obtained from the stem cell graft. The CDR3 spells CASSPLRQVNQPQHF. The CDR3, as DNA: TGTGCCAGCTCACCACTTCGACAGGTCAATCAGCCCCAGCATTTT.